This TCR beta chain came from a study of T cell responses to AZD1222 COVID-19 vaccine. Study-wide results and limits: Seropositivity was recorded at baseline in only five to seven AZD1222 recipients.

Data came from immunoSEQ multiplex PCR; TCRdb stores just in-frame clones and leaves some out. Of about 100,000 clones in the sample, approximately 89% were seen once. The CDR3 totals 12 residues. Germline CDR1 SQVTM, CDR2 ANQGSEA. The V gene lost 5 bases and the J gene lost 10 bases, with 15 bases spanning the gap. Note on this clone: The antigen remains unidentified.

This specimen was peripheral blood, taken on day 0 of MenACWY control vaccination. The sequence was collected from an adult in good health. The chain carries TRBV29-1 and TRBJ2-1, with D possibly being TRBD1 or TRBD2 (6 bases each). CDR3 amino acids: CSVPGAGHEQFF. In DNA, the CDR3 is TGCAGCGTTCCGGGGGCAGGGCACGAGCAGTTCTTC.